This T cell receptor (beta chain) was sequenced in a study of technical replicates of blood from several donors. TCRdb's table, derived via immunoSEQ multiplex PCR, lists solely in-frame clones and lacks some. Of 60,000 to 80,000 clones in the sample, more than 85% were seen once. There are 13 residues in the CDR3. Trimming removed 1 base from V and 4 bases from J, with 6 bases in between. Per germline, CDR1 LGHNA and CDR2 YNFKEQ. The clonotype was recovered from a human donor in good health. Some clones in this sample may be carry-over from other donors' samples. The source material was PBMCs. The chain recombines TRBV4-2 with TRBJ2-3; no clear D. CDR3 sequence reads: CASSQAIPDTQYF. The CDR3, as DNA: TGTGCCAGCAGCCAAGCTATCCCAGATACGCAGTATTTT.